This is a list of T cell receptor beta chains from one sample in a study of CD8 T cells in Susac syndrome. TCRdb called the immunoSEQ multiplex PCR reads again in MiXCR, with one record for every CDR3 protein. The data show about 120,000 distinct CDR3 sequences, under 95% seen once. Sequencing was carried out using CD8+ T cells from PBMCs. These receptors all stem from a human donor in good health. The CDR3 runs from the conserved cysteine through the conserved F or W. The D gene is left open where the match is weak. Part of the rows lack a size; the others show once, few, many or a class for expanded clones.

CDR3nt: TGTGCCAGCAGGGACTCGTCAGATACGCAGTATTTT; CDR3aa: CASRDSSDTQYF; abundance: .; d_gene: .; v_gene: TRBV7-9; j_gene: TRBJ2-3
CDR3nt: TGCAGTGCGCCGGGACAGGGGGGATACGAGCAGTACTTC; CDR3aa: CSAPGQGGYEQYF; abundance: .; d_gene: TRBD1; v_gene: TRBV20-1; j_gene: TRBJ2-7
CDR3nt: TGTGCCAGCAGTTTCCCCTCCCATGGCTACACCTTC; CDR3aa: CASSFPSHGYTF; abundance: .; d_gene: .; v_gene: TRBV12-3/TRBV12-4; j_gene: TRBJ1-2
CDR3nt: TGTGCCAGCAGCCCCCGGGAGCAGGGGAACACTGAAGCTTTCTTT; CDR3aa: CASSPREQGNTEAFF; abundance: .; d_gene: .; v_gene: TRBV7-9; j_gene: TRBJ1-1
CDR3nt: TGTGCCAGCAGCTTCGGGACAGGTCTGTACGAGCAGTACTTC; CDR3aa: CASSFGTGLYEQYF; abundance: few; d_gene: TRBD1; v_gene: TRBV7-9; j_gene: TRBJ2-7
CDR3nt: TGTGCCAGTAGTCGGGACAAGAACTATGGCTACACCTTC; CDR3aa: CASSRDKNYGYTF; abundance: .; d_gene: .; v_gene: TRBV19; j_gene: TRBJ1-2
CDR3nt: TGTGCCAGCAGCCCCAAACTTCGACTGAATGCCGGGGAGCTGTTTTTT; CDR3aa: CASSPKLRLNAGELFF; abundance: .; d_gene: .; v_gene: TRBV7-9; j_gene: TRBJ2-2
CDR3nt: TGTGCCAGCAGTGGCTACTTACTACAGGAGACCCAGTACTTC; CDR3aa: CASSGYLLQETQYF; abundance: .; d_gene: .; v_gene: TRBV25-1; j_gene: TRBJ2-5
CDR3nt: TGTGCCAGTACCGGGACAGGCGATCAGCCCCAGCATTTT; CDR3aa: CASTGTGDQPQHF; abundance: .; d_gene: TRBD1; v_gene: TRBV19; j_gene: TRBJ1-5
CDR3nt: TGTGACAGCTCACCCGGACAGGGGGCACCCCTCCACTTT; CDR3aa: CDSSPGQGAPLHF; abundance: .; d_gene: TRBD1; v_gene: TRBV18; j_gene: TRBJ1-6
CDR3nt: TGTGCCAGCAGTTTACAAAGCAGCTCTGGAAACACCATATATTTT; CDR3aa: CASSLQSSSGNTIYF; abundance: .; d_gene: .; v_gene: TRBV12-3/TRBV12-4; j_gene: TRBJ1-3
CDR3nt: TGCAGCGCTCGGCCTTACCCCAGGGGGCCTGGCTACACCTTC; CDR3aa: CSARPYPRGPGYTF; abundance: .; d_gene: TRBD1; v_gene: TRBV29-1; j_gene: TRBJ1-2
CDR3nt: TGTGCCAGCAGTTTAGGCGGGAGGGGGAACAATGAGCAGTTCTTC; CDR3aa: CASSLGGRGNNEQFF; abundance: .; d_gene: TRBD2; v_gene: TRBV27; j_gene: TRBJ2-1
CDR3nt: TGTGCCAGCAGCCCACAAAGGGATGAGCAGTTCTTC; CDR3aa: CASSPQRDEQFF; abundance: once; d_gene: .; v_gene: TRBV11-2; j_gene: TRBJ2-1
CDR3nt: TGTGCCTGGAGTGTACTCGGACGGATCAGCTCCTACGAGCAGTACTTC; CDR3aa: CAWSVLGRISSYEQYF; abundance: .; d_gene: .; v_gene: TRBV30; j_gene: TRBJ2-7
CDR3nt: TGTGCCAGCACCGACCGGGCCCTTAATTCACCCCTCCACTTT; CDR3aa: CASTDRALNSPLHF; abundance: .; d_gene: .; v_gene: TRBV2; j_gene: TRBJ1-6
CDR3nt: TGCGCCAGCAGTCGCTACAGCTCAACCCACTCCTACGAGCAGTACTTC; CDR3aa: CASSRYSSTHSYEQYF; abundance: .; d_gene: .; v_gene: TRBV23-1; j_gene: TRBJ2-7
CDR3nt: TGTGCCACCAGCAGAGATCCGCCAATTACTAATGAAAAACTGTTTTTT; CDR3aa: CATSRDPPITNEKLFF; abundance: .; d_gene: .; v_gene: TRBV15; j_gene: TRBJ1-4
CDR3nt: TGCCTGCCTAACTATGGCTACACCTTC; CDR3aa: CLPNYGYTF; abundance: .; d_gene: .; v_gene: TRBV20-1; j_gene: TRBJ1-2
CDR3nt: TGTGCCAGCAGCGCTAGGGAGGGGATCAACGAGCAGTACTTC; CDR3aa: CASSAREGINEQYF; abundance: .; d_gene: TRBD2; v_gene: TRBV6-1; j_gene: TRBJ2-7
CDR3nt: TGTGCCAGCAGCTTATCGGTCTCCCACCAAGGAGATTCACCCCTCCACTTT; CDR3aa: CASSLSVSHQGDSPLHF; abundance: .; d_gene: .; v_gene: TRBV7-2; j_gene: TRBJ1-6
CDR3nt: TGTGCCAGCAGTTTATGGCCCGCAGGGACTAGCGGACGGGGGCCCGGGGAGCTGTTTTTT; CDR3aa: CASSLWPAGTSGRGPGELFF; abundance: .; d_gene: TRBD2; v_gene: TRBV28; j_gene: TRBJ2-2
CDR3nt: TGTGCCAGCAGTTCTCATCGCGGGAGGGCGTACGGAGGGAATGAGCAGTTCTTC; CDR3aa: CASSSHRGRAYGGNEQFF; abundance: .; d_gene: TRBD2; v_gene: TRBV6-5; j_gene: TRBJ2-1
CDR3nt: TGTGCCAGCAGTAACCCAATACAGGGCTCCGAGCAGTACTTC; CDR3aa: CASSNPIQGSEQYF; abundance: .; d_gene: .; v_gene: TRBV6-6; j_gene: TRBJ2-7
CDR3nt: TGTGCCAGCAGATCTAGACTAGCGACCTACGAGCAGTACTTC; CDR3aa: CASRSRLATYEQYF; abundance: .; d_gene: TRBD2; v_gene: TRBV12-3/TRBV12-4; j_gene: TRBJ2-7
CDR3nt: TGCGCCAGCAGCTTGAACCGGCCGGGGACGATGGATTCACCCCTCCACTTT; CDR3aa: CASSLNRPGTMDSPLHF; abundance: once; d_gene: .; v_gene: TRBV5-1; j_gene: TRBJ1-6
CDR3nt: TGCGCCAGCAGCGGGACGGATCGGCCAGATACGCAGTATTTT; CDR3aa: CASSGTDRPDTQYF; abundance: .; d_gene: .; v_gene: TRBV5-1; j_gene: TRBJ2-3
CDR3nt: TGTGCCAGCAGCCCGTATCTTGGGGGGCAGGATGGCTACACCTTC; CDR3aa: CASSPYLGGQDGYTF; abundance: once; d_gene: .; v_gene: TRBV7-2; j_gene: TRBJ1-2
CDR3nt: TGCAGTGCTAGAGCCCGGGGCGGGACCCGCACAGATACGCAGTATTTT; CDR3aa: CSARARGGTRTDTQYF; abundance: .; d_gene: .; v_gene: TRBV20-1; j_gene: TRBJ2-3
CDR3nt: TGTGCCAGTAGTATAGATCGCGTCACCGGGGAGCTGTTTTTT; CDR3aa: CASSIDRVTGELFF; abundance: .; d_gene: .; v_gene: TRBV19; j_gene: TRBJ2-2
CDR3nt: TGCAGTGCTAGAGCGGGACTAGCGGATTACGAGCAGTACTTC; CDR3aa: CSARAGLADYEQYF; abundance: .; d_gene: TRBD2; v_gene: TRBV20-1; j_gene: TRBJ2-7
CDR3nt: TGTGCCAGCAGCGGAGTAGGGCCTAATGAAAAACTGTTTTTT; CDR3aa: CASSGVGPNEKLFF; abundance: once; d_gene: .; v_gene: TRBV9; j_gene: TRBJ1-4
CDR3nt: TGTGCCAGCAGCTCTCCCGCGGAGTCTGGAAACACCATATATTTT; CDR3aa: CASSSPAESGNTIYF; abundance: .; d_gene: .; v_gene: TRBV7-2; j_gene: TRBJ1-3
CDR3nt: TGTGCCAGCAGTTCTGAGGGGCTCGGCAATCAGCCCCAGCATTTT; CDR3aa: CASSSEGLGNQPQHF; abundance: .; d_gene: .; v_gene: TRBV12-3/TRBV12-4; j_gene: TRBJ1-5
CDR3nt: TGCAGTGCTCCACAGGGGGGGAATCAGCCCCAGCATTTT; CDR3aa: CSAPQGGNQPQHF; abundance: .; d_gene: TRBD1; v_gene: TRBV20-1; j_gene: TRBJ1-5
CDR3nt: TGTGCCAGCAGCCAAAGACGTAGGCAGGGTAATCGCCACGAGCAGTACTTC; CDR3aa: CASSQRRRQGNRHEQYF; abundance: .; d_gene: .; v_gene: TRBV3-1; j_gene: TRBJ2-7
CDR3nt: TGTGCCAGCAGCGTGGATTCCGGGACAGGGGGCACTGAAGCTTTCTTT; CDR3aa: CASSVDSGTGGTEAFF; abundance: .; d_gene: TRBD1; v_gene: TRBV9; j_gene: TRBJ1-1
CDR3nt: TGTGCCAGCAGCTTTCGCCCCCGGACGGGGGAGACCCAGTACTTC; CDR3aa: CASSFRPRTGETQYF; abundance: .; d_gene: .; v_gene: TRBV7-9; j_gene: TRBJ2-5
CDR3nt: TGTGCCAGCAGCGTAGCTTCGGTCAGACAGGGGGAGAACACCGGGGAGCTGTTTTTT; CDR3aa: CASSVASVRQGENTGELFF; abundance: .; d_gene: TRBD1; v_gene: TRBV9; j_gene: TRBJ2-2
CDR3nt: TGTGCCAGCAGTCCCGGGACAGGGAACACCGGGGAGCTGTTTTTT; CDR3aa: CASSPGTGNTGELFF; abundance: .; d_gene: TRBD1; v_gene: TRBV6-2/TRBV6-3; j_gene: TRBJ2-2
CDR3nt: TGTGCCAGCAGTTACACTCGTTACAATGAGCAGTTCTTC; CDR3aa: CASSYTRYNEQFF; abundance: .; d_gene: .; v_gene: TRBV6-6; j_gene: TRBJ2-1
CDR3nt: TGCAGTGCTGGGGGACAGCCGAGACCTAGCACAGATACGCAGTATTTT; CDR3aa: CSAGGQPRPSTDTQYF; abundance: .; d_gene: TRBD1; v_gene: TRBV20-1; j_gene: TRBJ2-3
CDR3nt: TGTGCCAGCAGTAGACAGGGTGGAACTGAAGCTTTCTTT; CDR3aa: CASSRQGGTEAFF; abundance: .; d_gene: TRBD1; v_gene: TRBV6-5; j_gene: TRBJ1-1
CDR3nt: TGTGCCAGCAGCGCAGGCCAAGAGACCCAGTACTTC; CDR3aa: CASSAGQETQYF; abundance: .; d_gene: .; v_gene: TRBV7-2; j_gene: TRBJ2-5
CDR3nt: TGCGCCAGCAGCTCGGGCGGCCGACAAGAGACCCAGTACTTC; CDR3aa: CASSSGGRQETQYF; abundance: .; d_gene: .; v_gene: TRBV5-1; j_gene: TRBJ2-5
CDR3nt: TGTGCCAGCAGCTTGGCCAGTTACGAGCAGTACTTC; CDR3aa: CASSLASYEQYF; abundance: few; d_gene: .; v_gene: TRBV5-6; j_gene: TRBJ2-7
CDR3nt: TGTGCCAGCAGTTACTCGGGGCAGACCTACGAGCAGTACTTC; CDR3aa: CASSYSGQTYEQYF; abundance: .; d_gene: .; v_gene: TRBV6-5; j_gene: TRBJ2-7
CDR3nt: TGCAGCGTTGAAGGCAGGGGCTACTATGGCTACACCTTC; CDR3aa: CSVEGRGYYGYTF; abundance: .; d_gene: .; v_gene: TRBV29-1; j_gene: TRBJ1-2
CDR3nt: TGCGCCAGCAGCTTTAGGGTCCCTGATACGCAGTATTTT; CDR3aa: CASSFRVPDTQYF; abundance: .; d_gene: .; v_gene: TRBV5-1; j_gene: TRBJ2-3
CDR3nt: TGTGCCAGCAGTCTAGGGGAGGCCCTAATGAACACTGAAGCTTTCTTT; CDR3aa: CASSLGEALMNTEAFF; abundance: .; d_gene: .; v_gene: TRBV6-1; j_gene: TRBJ1-1
CDR3nt: TGTGCCAGCAGGACCCGGGGGTACACAGATACGCAGTATTTT; CDR3aa: CASRTRGYTDTQYF; abundance: .; d_gene: .; v_gene: TRBV6-2/TRBV6-3; j_gene: TRBJ2-3
CDR3nt: TGTGCCAGTAGGGGACTAGCGGGACCTTACAATGAGCAGTTCTTC; CDR3aa: CASRGLAGPYNEQFF; abundance: .; d_gene: TRBD2; v_gene: TRBV19; j_gene: TRBJ2-1
CDR3nt: TGCAGTGCCGCCGGGATCCTCGAACCCCACGAGCAGTACTTC; CDR3aa: CSAAGILEPHEQYF; abundance: .; d_gene: .; v_gene: TRBV20-1; j_gene: TRBJ2-7
CDR3nt: TGTGCCAGCAGTTACTTAGGCTTGGACGATGGCTACACCTTC; CDR3aa: CASSYLGLDDGYTF; abundance: .; d_gene: .; v_gene: TRBV6-5; j_gene: TRBJ1-2
CDR3nt: TGTGCCTGGAGCCGGGACAGTCTATCTTATAATTCACCCCTCCACTTT; CDR3aa: CAWSRDSLSYNSPLHF; abundance: .; d_gene: TRBD1; v_gene: TRBV30; j_gene: TRBJ1-6
CDR3nt: TGCGCCAGCAGCTTGGGGGGTCTCCGGGCGGGAGGTAACAATGAGCAGTTCTTC; CDR3aa: CASSLGGLRAGGNNEQFF; abundance: .; d_gene: TRBD2; v_gene: TRBV5-1; j_gene: TRBJ2-1
CDR3nt: TGTGCCAGCAGTTTAGACAGGGGGCCTTACGAGCAGTACTTC; CDR3aa: CASSLDRGPYEQYF; abundance: .; d_gene: TRBD1; v_gene: TRBV27; j_gene: TRBJ2-7